What follows are 18 T cell receptor beta chains derived from one specimen sequenced in a study of early T cells in non-severe SARS-CoV-2 infection. Each CDR3 protein gets one entry after TCRdb re-called the 5' RACE reads with MiXCR. The sample has about 33,000 distinct CDR3 sequences; less than 5% are singletons. The sample comprised whole blood. The origin of the receptors is an adult who was a healthcare worker with PCR-confirmed SARS-CoV-2 infection or an uninfected control (not recorded which).

This clonotype was detected ten times or more. The chain combines TRBV6-1 with TRBJ1-3; D unclear. Trimming took off 3 bases at V and 8 bases at J, with 8 bases between the two ends. In germline, CDR1 is MNHNS, CDR2 SASEGT. This CDR3 region has 12 residues. This CDR3 is CASSDGGYTIYF. The CDR3 bases are TGTGCCAGCAGTGACGGAGGGTACACCATATATTTT.

This clonotype has ten or more counts. The rearrangement links TRBV6-5 to TRBJ2-7; TRBD1 agrees at 9 bases. The V gene end was trimmed by 9 bases and the J gene end by 1 base; junction bases not matched to a gene: 7. The CDR3 runs 14 residues. Germline CDR1 is MNHEY and CDR2 is SVGAGI. CDR3 region: CARSRGQGSYEQYV. In nucleotides, the CDR3 is TGTGCCAGATCTCGGGGACAGGGTTCCTACGAGCAGTACGTC.

The CDR3 region has the DNA TGTGCCAGCAGCTTGGCAGCGACGACTCAAGAGACCCAGTACTTC. This sequence encodes CASSLAATTQETQYF. This rearrangement joins TRBV5-4 to TRBJ2-5; D not resolved. Germline CDR1 SGHNT, CDR2 YYREEE (reference sequence). This CDR3 contains 15 residues. Trimming removed 0 bases from V and 2 bases from J, with 11 bases in between. The variable domain in full, with the rest retrieved from reference TRBV5-4 and TRBJ2-5, is ETGVTQSPTHLIKTRGQQVTLRCSSQSGHNTVSWYQQALGQGPQFIFQYYREEENGRGNFPPRFSGLQFPNYSSELNVNALELDDSALYLCASSLAATTQETQYFGPGTRLLVL.

This clonotype was seen many times. V is TRBV3-1 and J is TRBJ1-1; unclear D gene. The germline gives CDR1 LGHDT, CDR2 YNNKEL (reference sequence). Trimming left V 3 bases short and J 7 bases short, with 6 bases between. The length of the CDR3 is 11 residues. CDR3 amino acids: CASSQGSEAFF. CDR3 nucleotide sequence: TGTGCCAGCAGCCAGGGGAGTGAAGCTTTCTTT.

This clonotype was detected a few times. The V and J genes are TRBV29-1 and TRBJ2-1, with D unclear. Trimming pared 4 bases from V and 1 base from J, leaving 8 bases between. The length of the CDR3 is 13 residues. CDR1 SQVTM and CDR2 ANQGSEA come from the germline V gene. DNA of the CDR3: TGCAGCGTTGCGGGTAGATCCTACAATGAGCAGTTCTTC. Its translation is CSVAGRSYNEQFF.

This clonotype was counted ten times or more. The chain joins TRBV4-1 to TRBJ1-1, with D possibly matching TRBD1 (5 bases). The CDR3 totals 14 residues. In germline, CDR1 is MGHRA, CDR2 YSYEKL. Deletions cut 0 bases from V and 3 bases from J, with 8 bases between. CDR3 sequence reads: CASSQEFRDTEAFF. The CDR3 DNA sequence: TGCGCCAGCAGCCAAGAATTCAGGGACACTGAAGCTTTCTTT.

This clonotype occurred many times. The gene calls are TRBV6-4 and TRBJ2-1, with TRBD2 matching over 7 bases. Germline trimming cut 6 bases from V and 6 bases from J; bases unmatched to any gene: 11. The CDR3 covers 15 residues. Per germline, CDR1 MRHNA and CDR2 SNTAGT. This chain's CDR3 is CASSPEAGEGNEQFF. The CDR3, as DNA: TGTGCCAGCAGCCCCGAGGCCGGGGAGGGCAATGAGCAGTTCTTC.

The sample holds many counts of this clonotype. The chain joins TRBV7-2 to TRBJ1-3; TRBD1 might be the D (5 bases). This CDR3 is built from 16 residues. The germline V gene has CDR1 SGHTA and CDR2 FQGNSA. V shed 3 bases and J shed 0 bases, with 12 bases lying between them. CDR3 sequence (DNA): TGTGCCAGCAGCTTTTCGGTTGGGGCCTCTGGAAACACCATATATTTT. Its translation: CASSFSVGASGNTIYF.

Points on this clonotype: A read error may explain this, as a much larger clone is one base away. V is TRBV20-1 and J is TRBJ2-3; perhaps TRBD1 as D (6 bases). The germline gives CDR1 DFQATT, CDR2 SNEGSKA (reference sequence). With 5 bases removed from V and 1 base from J, the gap between germline ends came to 16 bases. The CDR3 consists of 15 residues. This CDR3 reads CSAQTGTCGTDTQYF. In DNA, the CDR3 is TGCAGTGCTCAGACCGGGACATGCGGCACAGATACGCAGTATTTT.

In DNA, the CDR3 is TGTGCCAGCAGCCCTACCCTTCCGCCGAATGAGCAGTTCTTC. Translation gives CASSPTLPPNEQFF. V gene TRBV4-2 combines with J gene TRBJ2-1; D remains unclear. From germline, CDR1 is LGHNA and CDR2 YNFKEQ. This CDR3 has 14 amino acids. Trimming removed 4 bases at V and 7 bases at J, with 14 bases between.

Many counts were recorded for this clonotype. The V call is TRBV7-2, the J call TRBJ2-5; D possibly corresponds to TRBD2 (5 bases). Trimming shortened V by 2 bases and J by 0 bases, and 16 bases separated the two germline ends. CDR1 and CDR2 from the germline V gene are SGHTA and FQGNSA. The CDR3 loop spans 17 amino acids. The CDR3 is CASSLPTSLAYQETQYF. The CDR3 bases are TGTGCCAGCAGCTTACCGACGAGCTTAGCGTACCAAGAGACCCAGTACTTC. Full variable domain (missing parts from reference TRBV7-2 and TRBJ2-5): GAGVSQSPSNKVTEKGKDVELRCDPISGHTALYWYRQSLGQGLEFLIYFQGNSAPDKSGLPSDRFSAERTGGSVSTLTIQRTQQEDSAVYLCASSLPTSLAYQETQYFGPGTRLLVL.

This clonotype has ten or more counts. The chain has TRBV21-1 and TRBJ2-1; TRBD2, the D gene given by the table, was not confirmed from the DNA. TRBV21-1 is a documented pseudogene. CDR3 size: 17 residues. The CDR3, as DNA: TGTGCCAGCAGCAAAGCGCTTTGGGGGTGCGGGTTCAATGAGCAGTTCTTC. It is translated as CASSKALWGCGFNEQFF.

This clonotype has at least ten counts. This rearrangement joins TRBV27 to TRBJ2-7, with 9 positions matching TRBD1. In germline, CDR1 is MNHEY, CDR2 SMNVEV (reference sequence). This CDR3 region has 15 residues. V shed 1 base and J 3 bases; nucleotides not matched to a gene: 4. The CDR3 DNA reads TGTGCCAGCAGTTTATATAGGGGACAGGGCTACGAGCAGTACTTC. Protein product: CASSLYRGQGYEQYF.

This clonotype turned up a few times. The V gene is TRBV29-1, the J gene TRBJ2-7; D unclear. CDR3 size: 12 residues. Germline V lookup: CDR1 SQVTM, CDR2 ANQGSEA. The ends were cut back, 6 bases at V and 3 bases at J, with 12 bases in the middle. The CDR3 DNA reads as TGCAGCGTCGCGTTTGGATACTACGAGCAGTACTTC. Encoded protein: CSVAFGYYEQYF.

The genes are TRBV28 and TRBJ2-2; tentative D call: TRBD2 (5 bases). Germline V gives CDR1 MDHEN, CDR2 SYDVKM. CDR3 size: 20 residues. V was shortened by 3 bases and J by 0 bases, with 23 bases between the two germline ends. DNA for the CDR3: TGTGCCAGCAGTTTGTCCTCCGCCGGGATCCGTCTTACGAACACCGGGGAGCTGTTTTTT. Encoded protein: CASSLSSAGIRLTNTGELFF.

This clonotype was observed many times. This sequence joins TRBV10-2 and TRBJ1-1, with 8 bases identical to TRBD1. This CDR3 is 15 amino acids long. Per the germline V gene, CDR1 is WSHSY and CDR2 is SAAADI. J gave up 0 bases and V 7 bases, and 7 bases lay outside the gene matches. Here the CDR3 DNA reads TGCGCCAGCACCCTAGAGACAGGGGTGAACACTGAAGCTTTCTTT. It yields the protein CASTLETGVNTEAFF.

There are many counts of this clonotype. This chain connects TRBV10-2 to TRBJ2-7, with 9 bases identical to TRBD2. The J segment lost 2 bases and the V segment lost 2 bases, leaving 4 bases of the junction unmatched. The CDR3 is 15 residues long. Germline-derived CDR1 and CDR2 are WSHSY and SAAADI. For the CDR3, the DNA is TGCGCCAGCAGTGAGCACCTAGCGGGAACCTACGAGCAGTACTTC. Translation: CASSEHLAGTYEQYF.

This clonotype was counted a few times. The chain employs TRBV5-1 and TRBJ2-5; 10 nucleotides match TRBD1. This CDR3 region has 14 residues. With 9 bases clipped from V and 5 bases from J, the junction kept 10 bases outside the gene matches. Germline values: CDR1 SGHRS, CDR2 YFSETQ. The CDR3 sequence is CATQTGGGLETQYF. The CDR3 DNA reads TGCGCCACACAGACAGGGGGCGGTTTGGAGACCCAGTACTTC. Filled out from reference TRBV5-1 and TRBJ2-5, the complete variable domain reads KAGVTQTPRYLIKTRGQQVTLSCSPISGHRSVSWYQQTPGQGLQFLFEYFSETQRNKGNFPGRFSGRQFSNSRSEMNVSTLELGDSALYLCATQTGGGLETQYFGPGTRLLVL.